The T cell receptor beta chain under discussion was sequenced for a study of cytomegalovirus exposure and HLA in healthy donors. General observations from the study: TRBV6-2, TRBV6-3 and some other V segments were excluded as indistinguishable. A missense variant in DCLRE1C was later tied to TCR beta V- and J-gene trimming.

This CDR3 contains 13 residues. Germline CDR1 SGHRS, CDR2 YFSETQ. About this clone: Its antigen remains unidentified. The junction and the germline gene differ at one end; a read error may be behind it.

The study ran its PCR with 60 Vbeta and 13 Jbeta primers. The data were produced by immunoSEQ multiplex PCR, yet TCRdb's version contains in-frame clones alone and is incomplete. The sample shows nearly 200,000 clones, roughly four fifths of them seen only once. This chain links TRBV5-1 with TRBJ2-3, with D unresolved. The receptor was derived from a woman between 50 and 59 years old in good health and CMV-seropositive. Sequencing was done on a sample of PBMCs. The CDR3 protein is CASRFISTDTQYF. The CDR3 region has the DNA TGCGCCAGCCGCTTTATTAGCACAGATACGCAGTATTTT. Based on the CDR3 plus reference TRBV5-1 and TRBJ2-3, the full variable domain is KAGVTQTPRYLIKTRGQQVTLSCSPISGHRSVSWYQQTPGQGLQFLFEYFSETQRNKGNFPGRFSGRQFSNSRSEMNVSTLELGDSALYLCASRFISTDTQYFGPGTRLTVL.